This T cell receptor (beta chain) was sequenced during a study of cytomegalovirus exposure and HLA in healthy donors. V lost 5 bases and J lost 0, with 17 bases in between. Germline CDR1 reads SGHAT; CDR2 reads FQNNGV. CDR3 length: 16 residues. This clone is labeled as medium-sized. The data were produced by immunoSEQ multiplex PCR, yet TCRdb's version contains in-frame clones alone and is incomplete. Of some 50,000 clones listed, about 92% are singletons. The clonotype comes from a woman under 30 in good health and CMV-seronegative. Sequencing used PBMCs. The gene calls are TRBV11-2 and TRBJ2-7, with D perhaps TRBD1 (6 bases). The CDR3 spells CASSPRPGTSSYEQYV. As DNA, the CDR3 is TGTGCCAGCAGCCCAAGGCCCGGGACAAGCTCCTACGAGCAGTACGTC.